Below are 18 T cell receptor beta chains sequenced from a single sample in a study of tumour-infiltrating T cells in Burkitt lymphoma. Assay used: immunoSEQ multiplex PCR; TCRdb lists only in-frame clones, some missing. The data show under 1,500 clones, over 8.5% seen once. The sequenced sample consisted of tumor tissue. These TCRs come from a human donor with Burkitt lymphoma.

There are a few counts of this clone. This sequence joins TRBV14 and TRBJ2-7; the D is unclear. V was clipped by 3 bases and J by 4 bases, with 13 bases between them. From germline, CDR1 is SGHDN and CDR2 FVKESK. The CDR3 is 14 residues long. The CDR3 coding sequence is TGTGCCAGCAGCCATGTTTTGTGGGCGTACGAGCAGTACTTC. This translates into CASSHVLWAYEQYF.

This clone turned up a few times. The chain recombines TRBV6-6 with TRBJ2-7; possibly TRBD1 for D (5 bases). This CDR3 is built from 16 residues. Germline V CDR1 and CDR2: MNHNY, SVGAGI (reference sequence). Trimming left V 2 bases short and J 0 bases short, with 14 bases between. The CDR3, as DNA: TGTGCCAGCAGTTACCCCTATTACAGGAGCTCCTACGAGCAGTACTTC. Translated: CASSYPYYRSSYEQYF.

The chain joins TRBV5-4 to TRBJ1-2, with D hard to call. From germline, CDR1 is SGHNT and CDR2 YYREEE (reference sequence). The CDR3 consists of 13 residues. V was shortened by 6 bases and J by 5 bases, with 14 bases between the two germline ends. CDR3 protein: CASTPRVEYGYTF. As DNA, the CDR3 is TGTGCCAGCACTCCGCGGGTGGAGTATGGCTACACCTTC.

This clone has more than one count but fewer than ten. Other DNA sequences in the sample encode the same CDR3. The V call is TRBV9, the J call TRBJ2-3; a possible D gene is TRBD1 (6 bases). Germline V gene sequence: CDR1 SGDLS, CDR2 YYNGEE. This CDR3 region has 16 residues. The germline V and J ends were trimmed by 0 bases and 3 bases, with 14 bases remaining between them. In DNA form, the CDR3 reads TGTGCCAGCAGCGTAGGGACAGTTCTAGAGACAGATACGCAGTATTTT. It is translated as CASSVGTVLETDTQYF. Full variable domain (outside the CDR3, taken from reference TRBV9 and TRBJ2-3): DSGVTQTPKHLITATGQRVTLRCSPRSGDLSVYWYQQSLDQGLQFLIQYYNGEERAKGNILERFSAQQFPDLHSELNLSSLELGDSALYFCASSVGTVLETDTQYFGPGTRLTVL.

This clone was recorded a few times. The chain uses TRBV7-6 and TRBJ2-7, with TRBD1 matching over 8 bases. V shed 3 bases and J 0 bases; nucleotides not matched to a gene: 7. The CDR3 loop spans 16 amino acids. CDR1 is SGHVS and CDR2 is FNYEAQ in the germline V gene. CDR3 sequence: CASSLYGQGNSYEQYF. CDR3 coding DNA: TGTGCCAGCAGCTTGTACGGACAGGGAAACTCCTACGAGCAGTACTTC. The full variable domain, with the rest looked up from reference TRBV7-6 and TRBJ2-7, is GAGVSQSPRYKVTKRGQDVALRCDPISGHVSLYWYRQALGQGPEFLTYFNYEAQQDKSGLPNDRFSAERPEGSISTLTIQRTEQRDSAMYRCASSLYGQGNSYEQYFGPGTRLTVT.

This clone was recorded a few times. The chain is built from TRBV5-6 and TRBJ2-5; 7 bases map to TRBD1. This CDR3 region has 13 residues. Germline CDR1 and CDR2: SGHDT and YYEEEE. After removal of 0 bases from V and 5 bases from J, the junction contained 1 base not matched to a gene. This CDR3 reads CASSLEGAETQYF. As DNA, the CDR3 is TGTGCCAGCAGCTTGGAGGGGGCGGAGACCCAGTACTTC.

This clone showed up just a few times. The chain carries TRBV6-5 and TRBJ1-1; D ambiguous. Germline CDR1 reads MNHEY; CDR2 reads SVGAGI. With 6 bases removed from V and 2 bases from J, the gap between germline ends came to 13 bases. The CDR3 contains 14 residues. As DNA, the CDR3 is TGTGCCAGCAGAACGGGGTCAATAAACACTGAAGCTTTCTTT. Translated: CASRTGSINTEAFF.

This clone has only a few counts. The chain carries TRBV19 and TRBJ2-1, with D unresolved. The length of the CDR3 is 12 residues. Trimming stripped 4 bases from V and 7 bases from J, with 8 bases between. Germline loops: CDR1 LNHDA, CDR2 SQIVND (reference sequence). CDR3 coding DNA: TGTGCCAGTAGTACTAACTCTAATGAGCAGTTCTTC. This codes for CASSTNSNEQFF.

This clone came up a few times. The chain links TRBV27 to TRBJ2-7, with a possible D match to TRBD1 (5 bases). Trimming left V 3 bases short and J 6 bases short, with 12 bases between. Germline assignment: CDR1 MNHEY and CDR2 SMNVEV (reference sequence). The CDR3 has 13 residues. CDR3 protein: CASSLVREAEQYF. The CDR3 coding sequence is TGTGCCAGCAGTTTGGTCAGGGAAGCCGAGCAGTACTTC.

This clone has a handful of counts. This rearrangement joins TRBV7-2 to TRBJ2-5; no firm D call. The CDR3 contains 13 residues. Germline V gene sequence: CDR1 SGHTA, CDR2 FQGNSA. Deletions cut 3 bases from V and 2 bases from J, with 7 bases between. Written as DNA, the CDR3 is TGTGCCAGCAGCTTTACAGATCAAGAGACCCAGTACTTC. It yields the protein CASSFTDQETQYF.

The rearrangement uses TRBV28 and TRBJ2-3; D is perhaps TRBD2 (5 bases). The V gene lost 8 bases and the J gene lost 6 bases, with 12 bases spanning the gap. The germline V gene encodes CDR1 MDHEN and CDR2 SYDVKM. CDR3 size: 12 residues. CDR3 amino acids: CASGGSWDTQYF. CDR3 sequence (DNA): TGTGCCAGCGGAGGTAGTTGGGATACGCAGTATTTT.

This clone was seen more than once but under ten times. The CDR3 bases are TGTGCCAGCAGTTACCACCCTAGCGCTCAAGAGACCCAGTACTTC. It translates to CASSYHPSAQETQYF. The rearrangement joins TRBV6-5 to TRBJ2-5, with D tentatively TRBD2 (6 bases). The germline V and J ends were trimmed by 2 bases and 2 bases, with 12 bases remaining between them. CDR1 and CDR2 (germline): MNHEY, SVGAGI. This CDR3 has 15 amino acids.

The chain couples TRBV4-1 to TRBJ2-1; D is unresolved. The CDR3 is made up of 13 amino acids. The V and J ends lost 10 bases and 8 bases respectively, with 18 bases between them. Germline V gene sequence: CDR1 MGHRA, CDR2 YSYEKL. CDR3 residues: CANNQEGRYEQFF. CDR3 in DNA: TGCGCCAACAACCAAGAAGGCAGATATGAGCAGTTCTTC.

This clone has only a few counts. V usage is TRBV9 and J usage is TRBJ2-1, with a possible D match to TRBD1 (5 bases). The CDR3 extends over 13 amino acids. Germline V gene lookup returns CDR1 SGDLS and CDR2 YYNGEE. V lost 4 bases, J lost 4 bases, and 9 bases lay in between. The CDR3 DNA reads TGTGCCAGCAGCACCACAGGTTACAATGAGCAGTTCTTC. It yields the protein CASSTTGYNEQFF.

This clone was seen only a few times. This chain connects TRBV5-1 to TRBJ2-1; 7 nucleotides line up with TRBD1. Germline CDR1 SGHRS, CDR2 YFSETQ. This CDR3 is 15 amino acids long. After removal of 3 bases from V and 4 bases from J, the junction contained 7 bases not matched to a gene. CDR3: CASSSGQVPYNEQFF. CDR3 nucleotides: TGCGCCAGCAGCTCCGGACAGGTTCCATACAATGAGCAGTTCTTC.

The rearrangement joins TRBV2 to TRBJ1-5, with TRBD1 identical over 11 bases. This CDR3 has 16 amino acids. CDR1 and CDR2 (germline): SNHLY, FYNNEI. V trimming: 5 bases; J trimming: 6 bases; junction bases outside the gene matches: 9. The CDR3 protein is CASSRSGTGGRQPQHF. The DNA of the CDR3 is TGTGCCAGCAGTAGATCCGGGACAGGGGGTCGTCAGCCCCAGCATTTT.

The CDR3 loop is CASSNSGGAEGEQFF. CDR3 bases: TGTGCCAGTAGTAATAGCGGGGGGGCCGAGGGTGAGCAGTTCTTC. This rearrangement joins TRBV19 to TRBJ2-1, with 11 bases identical to TRBD2. Germline values: CDR1 LNHDA, CDR2 SQIVND (reference sequence). The CDR3 has 15 residues. With 4 bases clipped from V and 9 bases from J, the junction kept 8 bases outside the gene matches. Supplemented by reference TRBV19 and TRBJ2-1, the full variable domain reads DGGITQSPKYLFRKEGQNVTLSCEQNLNHDAMYWYRQDPGQGLRLIYYSQIVNDFQKGDIAEGYSVSREKKESFPLTVTSAQKNPTAFYLCASSNSGGAEGEQFFGPGTRLTVL.

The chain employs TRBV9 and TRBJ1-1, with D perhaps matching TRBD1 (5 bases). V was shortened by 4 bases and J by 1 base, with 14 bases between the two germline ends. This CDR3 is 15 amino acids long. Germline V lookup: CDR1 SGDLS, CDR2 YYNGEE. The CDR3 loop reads CASSPRNTGNTEAFF. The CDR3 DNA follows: TGTGCCAGCAGCCCACGAAACACAGGGAACACTGAAGCTTTCTTT.